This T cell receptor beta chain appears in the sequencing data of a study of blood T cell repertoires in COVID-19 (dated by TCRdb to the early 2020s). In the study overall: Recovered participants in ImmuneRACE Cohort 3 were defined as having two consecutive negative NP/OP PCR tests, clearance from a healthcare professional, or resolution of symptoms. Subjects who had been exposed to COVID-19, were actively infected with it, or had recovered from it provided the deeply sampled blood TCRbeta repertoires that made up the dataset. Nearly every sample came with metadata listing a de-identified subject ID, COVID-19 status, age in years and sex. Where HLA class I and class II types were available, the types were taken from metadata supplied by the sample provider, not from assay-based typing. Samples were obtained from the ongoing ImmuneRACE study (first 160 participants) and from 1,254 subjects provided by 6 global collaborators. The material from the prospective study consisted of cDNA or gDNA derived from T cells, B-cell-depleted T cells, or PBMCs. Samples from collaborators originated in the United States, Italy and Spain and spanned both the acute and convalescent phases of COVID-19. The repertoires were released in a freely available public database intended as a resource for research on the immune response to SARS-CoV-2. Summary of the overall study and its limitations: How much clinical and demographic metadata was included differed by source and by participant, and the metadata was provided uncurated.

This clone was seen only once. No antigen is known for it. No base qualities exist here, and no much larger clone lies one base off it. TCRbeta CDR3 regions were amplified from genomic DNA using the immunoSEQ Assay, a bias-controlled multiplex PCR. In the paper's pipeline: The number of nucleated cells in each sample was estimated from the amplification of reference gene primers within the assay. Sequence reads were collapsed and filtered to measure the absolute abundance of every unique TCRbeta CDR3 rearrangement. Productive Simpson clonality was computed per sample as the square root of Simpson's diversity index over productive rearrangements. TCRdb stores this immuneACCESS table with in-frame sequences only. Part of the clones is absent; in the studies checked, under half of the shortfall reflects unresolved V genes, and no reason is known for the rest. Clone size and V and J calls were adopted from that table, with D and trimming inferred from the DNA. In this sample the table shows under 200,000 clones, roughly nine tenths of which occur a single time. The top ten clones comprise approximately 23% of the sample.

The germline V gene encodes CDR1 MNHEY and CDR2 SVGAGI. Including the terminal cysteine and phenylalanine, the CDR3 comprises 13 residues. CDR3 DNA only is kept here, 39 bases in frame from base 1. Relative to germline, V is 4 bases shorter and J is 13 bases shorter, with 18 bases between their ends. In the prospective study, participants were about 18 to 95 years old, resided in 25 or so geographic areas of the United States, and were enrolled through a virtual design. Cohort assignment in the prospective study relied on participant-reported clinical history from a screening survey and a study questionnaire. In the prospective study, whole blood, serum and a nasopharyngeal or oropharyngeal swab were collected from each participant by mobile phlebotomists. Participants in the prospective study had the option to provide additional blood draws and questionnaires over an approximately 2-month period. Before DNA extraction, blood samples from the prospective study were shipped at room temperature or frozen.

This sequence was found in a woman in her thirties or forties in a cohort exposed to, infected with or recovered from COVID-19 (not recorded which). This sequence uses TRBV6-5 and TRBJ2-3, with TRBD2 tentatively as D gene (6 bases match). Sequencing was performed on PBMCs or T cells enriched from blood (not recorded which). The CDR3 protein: CASSSQEGQREYF. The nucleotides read TGTGCCAGCAGTTCCCAGGAGGGCCAGAGAGAGTATTTT.